The 7 T cell receptor beta chains given below trace back to one sample, sequenced in a study of Ad26.COV2.S vaccination and SARS-CoV-2 variants (TCRdb year 2021). Receptors were amplified or captured by the immunoSEQ multiplex PCR assay. As stored in TCRdb, this immuneACCESS dataset retains in-frame rearrangements with V and J assigned. A fraction of the clones does not appear; measured against another copy, unresolved V genes explain less than half of the discrepancy, and the remainder lacks a known reason. Recorded for this sample are under 400,000 clones; roughly 84% of them occurred a single time. The ten largest clones represent about 3% of the sample. The treatment or condition label corresponds to: around 19 received Ad26.COV2.S at low or high dose, single or two shots; about 5 received placebo; per-sample allocation not given. For vaccine and placebo recipients, the sequenced repertoires came from samples collected on day 63 after the first injection.

This specimen consisted of peripheral blood, obtained in a trial of Ad26.COV2.S vaccine versus placebo. The receptor set was obtained from a person aged 18-60 years who received the Ad26.COV2.S COVID-19 vaccine or a placebo.

V and J are TRBV5-1 and TRBJ1-4; D ambiguous. The germline gives CDR1 SGHRS, CDR2 YFSETQ. CDR3 length: 15 amino acids. V was clipped by 1 base and J by 0 bases, with 7 bases between them. DNA for the CDR3: TGCGCCAGCAGCTTGCTCGGAGCAACTAATGAAAAACTGTTTTTT. Translation gives CASSLLGATNEKLFF.

The gene calls are TRBV27 and TRBJ1-6; D is unclear. Germline CDR1 MNHEY, CDR2 SMNVEV (reference sequence). V was clipped by 0 bases and J by 6 bases, with 3 bases between them. This CDR3 contains 13 residues. The CDR3 DNA reads as TGTGCCAGCAGTTTATCCCTTAATTCACCCCTCCACTTT. It yields the protein CASSLSLNSPLHF.

The rearrangement links TRBV27 to TRBJ1-6, with D hard to call. Per germline, CDR1 MNHEY and CDR2 SMNVEV (reference sequence). The CDR3 extends over 13 amino acids. V was clipped by 2 bases and J by 7 bases, with 6 bases between them. CDR3 bases: TGTGCCAGCAGTTTAAGGGAGAATTCACCCCTCCACTTT. Residues: CASSLRENSPLHF.

The chain has TRBV7-2 and TRBJ2-3; D gene unclear. Germline assignment: CDR1 SGHTA and CDR2 FQGNSA. Trimming cost V 1 base and J 6 bases, with 11 bases left between them. CDR3 length: 14 amino acids. The CDR3 DNA follows: TGTGCCAGCAGCTTAGATGGCCCCTTGGATACGCAGTATTTT. Its translation is CASSLDGPLDTQYF.

V usage is TRBV27 and J usage is TRBJ1-1; weak D call: TRBD1 (5 bases). V lost 0 bases and J lost 5, with 13 bases in between. Germline CDR1 reads MNHEY; CDR2 reads SMNVEV (reference sequence). The CDR3 loop spans 15 amino acids. The CDR3 nucleotides read TGTGCCAGCAGTTTATCCTCGGCAGGGAATACTGAAGCTTTCTTT. It translates to CASSLSSAGNTEAFF.

This rearrangement joins TRBV7-8 to TRBJ2-5, with a possible D match to TRBD2 (6 bases). Looked up from germline, CDR1 is SGHVS and CDR2 is FQNEAQ. CDR3 size: 12 residues. The V end was cut by 6 bases, the J end by 3 bases, with 8 bases between. The DNA of the CDR3 is TGTGCCAGCAGTACGGGGGAAGAGACCCAGTACTTC. Translation gives CASSTGEETQYF.

This chain uses TRBV27 with TRBJ1-6; D not resolved. CDR1 is MNHEY, CDR2 SMNVEV, per germline (reference sequence). V lost 4 bases to trimming and J lost 7 bases, with 8 bases between them. This CDR3 is built from 13 residues. The CDR3 DNA is TGTGCCAGCAGTTATCGGGAAAATTCACCCCTCCACTTT. It yields the protein CASSYRENSPLHF.